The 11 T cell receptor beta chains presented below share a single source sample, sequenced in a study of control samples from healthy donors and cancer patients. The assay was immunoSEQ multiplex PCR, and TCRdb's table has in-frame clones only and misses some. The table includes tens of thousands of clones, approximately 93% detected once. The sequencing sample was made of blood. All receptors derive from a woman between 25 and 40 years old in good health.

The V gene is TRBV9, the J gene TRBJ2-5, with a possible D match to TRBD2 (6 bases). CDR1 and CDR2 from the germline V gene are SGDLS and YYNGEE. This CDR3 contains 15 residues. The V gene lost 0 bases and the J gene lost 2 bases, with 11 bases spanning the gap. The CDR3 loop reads CASSVDQGTQETQYF. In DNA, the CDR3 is TGTGCCAGCAGCGTAGATCAAGGGACTCAAGAGACCCAGTACTTC.

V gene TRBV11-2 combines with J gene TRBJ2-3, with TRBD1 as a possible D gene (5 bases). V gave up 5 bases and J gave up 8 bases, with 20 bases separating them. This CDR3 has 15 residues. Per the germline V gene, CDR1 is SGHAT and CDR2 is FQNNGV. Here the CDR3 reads CASSDRGTTSGTQYF. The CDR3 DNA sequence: TGTGCCAGCAGCGACAGAGGAACAACATCCGGTACGCAGTATTTT.

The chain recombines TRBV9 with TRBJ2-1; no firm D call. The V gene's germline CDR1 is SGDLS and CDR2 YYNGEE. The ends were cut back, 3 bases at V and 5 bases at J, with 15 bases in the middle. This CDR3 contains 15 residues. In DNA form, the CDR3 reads TGTGCCAGCAGCGCAGACATACGGCGCCACAATGAGCAGTTCTTC. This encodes CASSADIRRHNEQFF. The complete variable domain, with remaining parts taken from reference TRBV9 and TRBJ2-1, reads DSGVTQTPKHLITATGQRVTLRCSPRSGDLSVYWYQQSLDQGLQFLIQYYNGEERAKGNILERFSAQQFPDLHSELNLSSLELGDSALYFCASSADIRRHNEQFFGPGTRLTVL.

This chain's CDR3 is CASSPRTGELFF. For the CDR3, the DNA is TGTGCCAGCTCACCCAGAACCGGGGAGCTGTTTTTT. The chain employs TRBV18 and TRBJ2-2; the D is unclear. Trimming stripped 3 bases from V and 5 bases from J, with 4 bases between. The CDR3 consists of 12 residues. Per germline, CDR1 KGHSH and CDR2 LQKENI.

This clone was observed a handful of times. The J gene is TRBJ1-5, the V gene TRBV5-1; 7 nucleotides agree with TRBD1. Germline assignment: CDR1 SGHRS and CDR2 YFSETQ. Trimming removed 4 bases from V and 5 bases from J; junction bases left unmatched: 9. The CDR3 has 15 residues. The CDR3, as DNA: TGCGCCAGCAGCCCTGGGACAGCAAAACATCAGCCCCAGCATTTT. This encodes CASSPGTAKHQPQHF.

The CDR3 here is CAISGTGKRGYTF. The CDR3 DNA sequence: TGTGCCATCAGTGGAACAGGGAAGCGGGGCTACACCTTC. V is TRBV10-3 and J is TRBJ1-2; possibly TRBD1 for D (6 bases). The CDR3 totals 13 residues. V shed 4 bases and J shed 8 bases, with 14 bases lying between them. Looked up from germline, CDR1 is ENHRY and CDR2 is SYGVKD.

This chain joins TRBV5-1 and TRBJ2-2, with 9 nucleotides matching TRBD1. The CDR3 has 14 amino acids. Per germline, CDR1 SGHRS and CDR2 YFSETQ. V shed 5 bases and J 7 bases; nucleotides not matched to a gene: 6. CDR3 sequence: CASRRTGVGGELFF. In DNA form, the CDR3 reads TGCGCCAGCAGGCGGACAGGGGTCGGCGGGGAGCTGTTTTTT.

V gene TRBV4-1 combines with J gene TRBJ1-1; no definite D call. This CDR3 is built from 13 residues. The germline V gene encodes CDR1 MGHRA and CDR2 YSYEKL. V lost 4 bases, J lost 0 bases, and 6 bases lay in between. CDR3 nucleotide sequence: TGCGCCAGCAGCCCGTGGGTGAACACTGAAGCTTTCTTT. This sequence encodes CASSPWVNTEAFF.

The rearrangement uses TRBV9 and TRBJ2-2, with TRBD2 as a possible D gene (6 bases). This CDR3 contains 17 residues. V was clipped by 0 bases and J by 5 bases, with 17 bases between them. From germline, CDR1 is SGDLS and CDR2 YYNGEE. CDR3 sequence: CASSVGGRGSGTGELFF. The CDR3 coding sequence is TGTGCCAGCAGCGTAGGAGGGCGGGGATCGGGAACCGGGGAGCTGTTTTTT. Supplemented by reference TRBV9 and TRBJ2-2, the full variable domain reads DSGVTQTPKHLITATGQRVTLRCSPRSGDLSVYWYQQSLDQGLQFLIQYYNGEERAKGNILERFSAQQFPDLHSELNLSSLELGDSALYFCASSVGGRGSGTGELFFGEGSRLTVL.

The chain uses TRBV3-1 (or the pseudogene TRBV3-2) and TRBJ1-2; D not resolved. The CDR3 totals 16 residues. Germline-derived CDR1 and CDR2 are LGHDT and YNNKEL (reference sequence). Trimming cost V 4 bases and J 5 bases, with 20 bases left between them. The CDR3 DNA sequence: TGTGCCAGCAGCCCAGAAATGACCCAAGTGTGGTATGGCTACACCTTC. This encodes CASSPEMTQVWYGYTF.

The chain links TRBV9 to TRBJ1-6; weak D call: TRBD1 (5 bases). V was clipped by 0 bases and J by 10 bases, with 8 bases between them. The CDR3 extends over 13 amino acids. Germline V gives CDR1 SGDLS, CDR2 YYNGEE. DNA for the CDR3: TGTGCCAGCAGCGTAGGGAACAGGTCACCCCTCCACTTT. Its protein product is CASSVGNRSPLHF.